This TCR beta chain was sequenced during a study of T cell changes during pregnancy in multiple sclerosis (dated by TCRdb to between 2018 and 2021). With regard to the full study: The study examined how the T cell repertoire changed over the course of pregnancy in women with multiple sclerosis.

The library was generated by the immunoSEQ multiplex PCR assay. The table comes from immuneACCESS by way of TCRdb, which keeps in-frame sequences with V and J called. Part of the clones is missing from these tables; in studies checked, under half for an unresolved V gene and the rest for unknown reasons. The sample table contains fewer than 65,000 clones; only one count was recorded for roughly nine tenths of them. The ten largest clones represent 2% to 2.5% of the sample. As concerns this clone: The antigen this receptor binds is unknown. Base qualities are not at hand, and no much larger clone is one base apart.

CDR1 and CDR2 (MNHEY, SVGAGI) derive from the germline V gene. Trimming removed 8 bases from V and 0 bases from J; the gene matches leave 7 bases unexplained. The CDR3 holds 15 amino acids from the cysteine to the phenylalanine. CDR3 DNA only is kept here, 45 bases in frame from base 1. This sequence originates from a female donor in good health, enrolled as a control in a pregnancy study. The sample consisted of peripheral blood, taken in the third trimester of pregnancy. The rearrangement joined TRBV6-5 to TRBJ1-5, with 7 bases aligning to TRBD1. CDR3 region: CASHDSGGSNQPQHF. The DNA reads as follows: TGTGCCAGCCACGATTCAGGGGGTAGCAATCAGCCCCAGCATTTT.